The next 29 T cell receptor beta chains were all read from a single sample in a study. In TCRdb, the 5' RACE reads were re-called with MiXCR into one record per CDR3 protein. The sample holds tens of thousands of distinct CDR3 sequences; 30% are singletons and the top ten take 4% to 4.5%. The specimen sequenced was tumor-infiltrating memory CD4+ T cells sorted from the breast tumor. Subset given: memory CD4+ T cells, CD4+CD45RO+CD25-. The receptors were sampled from a female donor with breast cancer.

This chain connects TRBV3-1 to TRBJ1-2; no firm D call. Trimming stripped 0 bases from V and 7 bases from J, with 6 bases between. Germline assignment: CDR1 LGHDT and CDR2 YNNKEL (reference sequence). The CDR3 extends over 12 amino acids. CDR3 DNA sequence: TGTGCCAGCAGCCAAGAAACGTTTGGCTACACCTTC. It translates to CASSQETFGYTF.

The chain recombines TRBV28 with TRBJ1-6, with a weak D call TRBD1 (6 bases). The V gene lost 8 bases and the J gene lost 7 bases, with 12 bases spanning the gap. The length of the CDR3 is 13 residues. CDR1 is MDHEN, CDR2 SYDVKM, per germline. CDR3 region: CASGGQLNSPLHF. CDR3 in DNA: TGTGCCAGCGGAGGACAGTTAAATTCACCCCTCCACTTT.

This clonotype has more than one count but fewer than ten. The J gene is TRBJ2-3, the V gene TRBV5-1; tentative D call: TRBD1 (6 bases). Germline assignment: CDR1 SGHRS and CDR2 YFSETQ. This CDR3 spans 14 amino acids. V dropped 3 bases and J dropped 2 bases, with 10 bases sitting between them. CDR3: CASSSGQFTDTQYF. The CDR3 DNA sequence: TGCGCCAGCAGCTCAGGACAGTTCACAGATACGCAGTATTTT.

The genes are TRBV29-1 and TRBJ2-7, with D unresolved. The V end lost 5 bases, the J end lost 8 bases, and 10 bases lay between the germline ends. The CDR3 length is 10 residues. From germline, CDR1 is SQVTM and CDR2 ANQGSEA. CDR3 sequence reads: CSVMESQQYF. The DNA of the CDR3 is TGCAGCGTTATGGAGTCCCAGCAGTACTTC.

This chain links TRBV12-3 or TRBV12-4 with TRBJ2-3; TRBD1 or TRBD2 may be the D gene (5 bases each). V lost 8 bases and J 6 bases, leaving 24 bases between the germline ends. The CDR3 runs to 16 residues. Written as DNA, the CDR3 is TGTGCCAGCGGTCCGCTGGACTGGGGGATTGGGGATACGCAGTATTTT. Its translation: CASGPLDWGIGDTQYF.

This clonotype was counted only a few times. V gene TRBV20-1 combines with J gene TRBJ2-1; 8 bases line up with TRBD2. The length of the CDR3 is 16 residues. Unmatched junction bases numbered 4, after V lost 0 bases and J lost 0 bases. Germline CDR1 reads DFQATT; CDR2 reads SNEGSKA (reference sequence). CDR3 protein: CSARELAGDSYNEQFF. The CDR3 nucleotides read TGCAGTGCTAGAGAGCTAGCGGGTGACTCCTACAATGAGCAGTTCTTC.

A word on this clonotype: The junction departs from germline at one end; a sequencing error may be responsible. The rearrangement joins TRBV7-2 to TRBJ1-5, with a possible D match to TRBD1 (5 bases). This CDR3 has 15 amino acids. Looked up from germline, CDR1 is SGHTA and CDR2 is FQGNSA. The CDR3 reads CASSLGGQGDQTQHF. In DNA, the CDR3 is TGTGCCAGCAGCTTAGGAGGGCAGGGTGATCAGACCCAGCATTTT.

The table lists this clonotype with many counts. The rearrangement joins TRBV7-6 to TRBJ2-2, with D maybe TRBD2 (5 bases). The CDR3 is 14 residues long. Germline values: CDR1 SGHVS, CDR2 FNYEAQ. Deletions cut 4 bases from V and 5 bases from J, with 11 bases between. DNA of the CDR3: TGTGCCAGCAGCTCCGTCGGGATGACCGGGGAGCTGTTTTTT. Its protein product is CASSSVGMTGELFF.

This sequence joins TRBV12-3 or TRBV12-4 and TRBJ2-5; no clear D. The CDR3 length is 14 residues. Trimming took off 6 bases at V and 1 base at J, with 12 bases between the two ends. DNA of the CDR3: TGTGCCAGCAGCTTGGACGCATTCCAAGAGACCCAGTACTTC. As protein: CASSLDAFQETQYF.

The chain carries TRBV6-6 and TRBJ1-1; D perhaps matches TRBD1 (6 bases). Germline CDR1 is MNHNY and CDR2 is SVGAGI (reference sequence). The CDR3 runs to 14 residues. V was pared by 6 bases and J by 4 bases, with 15 bases between. As DNA, the CDR3 is TGTGCCAGCAGCACTGAGACGGGGGCCACTGAAGCTTTCTTT. Translated, it gives CASSTETGATEAFF.

This clonotype was seen only once. This rearrangement joins TRBV4-1 to TRBJ2-1; a possible D gene is TRBD2 (6 bases). The V gene's germline CDR1 is MGHRA and CDR2 YSYEKL. V gave up 0 bases and J gave up 0 bases, with 18 bases separating them. This CDR3 has 19 residues. CDR3 in DNA: TGCGCCAGCAGCCAAGAAGGGAGGTTGGACCGAAGCTCCTACAATGAGCAGTTCTTC. This encodes CASSQEGRLDRSSYNEQFF.

This chain connects TRBV10-3 to TRBJ1-5; no clear D gene. Trimming cost V 6 bases and J 7 bases, with 10 bases left between them. This CDR3 spans 12 amino acids. Germline V gene data show CDR1 as ENHRY and CDR2 as SYGVKD. DNA for the CDR3: TGTGCCATCAGGGCGGAGGGACAGCCCCAGCATTTT. It encodes CAIRAEGQPQHF.

The chain employs TRBV7-3 and TRBJ2-2, with TRBD1 as a possible D gene (6 bases). With 0 bases removed from V and 6 bases from J, the gap between germline ends came to 11 bases. The CDR3 consists of 15 residues. Germline loops: CDR1 SGHTA, CDR2 FQGTGA. The CDR3 is CASSLTRGESGELFF. DNA of the CDR3: TGTGCCAGCAGCTTAACCAGGGGTGAGTCCGGGGAGCTGTTTTTT.

V gene TRBV20-1 combines with J gene TRBJ2-7; D perhaps matches TRBD2 (5 bases). The CDR3 totals 15 residues. The germline V gene has CDR1 DFQATT and CDR2 SNEGSKA (reference sequence). V dropped 6 bases and J dropped 5 bases, with 23 bases sitting between them. The DNA for the CDR3 is TGCAGTGCGCCGGAGCCCGCTGGGAGCCTTGACGAGCAGTACTTC. Translating it yields CSAPEPAGSLDEQYF.

V gene TRBV6-5 combines with J gene TRBJ1-2; D is unresolved. The CDR3 covers 18 residues. Germline CDR1 and CDR2: MNHEY and SVGAGI. The V end lost 0 bases, the J end lost 6 bases, and 23 bases lay between the germline ends. The CDR3 sequence is CASSYSFPRQSMNHGYTF. The CDR3 DNA follows: TGTGCCAGCAGTTACTCGTTCCCCCGTCAAAGTATGAACCATGGCTACACCTTC.

This chain connects TRBV29-1 to TRBJ2-3, with D perhaps matching TRBD1 (6 bases). The germline gives CDR1 SQVTM, CDR2 ANQGSEA. This CDR3 has 13 amino acids. Trimming removed 5 bases from V and 5 bases from J, with 14 bases in between. The CDR3 is CSVRQGLGDTQYF. DNA of the CDR3: TGCAGCGTTCGGCAGGGGTTAGGAGATACGCAGTATTTT.

This clonotype was seen a few times. The V gene is TRBV27, the J gene TRBJ2-2; 8 bases are shared with TRBD2. Per the germline V gene, CDR1 is MNHEY and CDR2 is SMNVEV (reference sequence). The CDR3 extends over 16 amino acids. V gave up 5 bases and J gave up 0 bases; unmatched junction bases: 5. Here the CDR3 reads CASSRLAGSNTGELFF. As DNA, the CDR3 is TGTGCCAGCAGTAGGCTAGCGGGCTCGAACACCGGGGAGCTGTTTTTT.

The count of this clonotype is one. This chain connects TRBV27 to TRBJ1-6; D is ambiguous. This CDR3 comprises 12 residues. Germline lookup yields CDR1 MNHEY and CDR2 SMNVEV (reference sequence). Trimming shortened V by 0 bases and J by 12 bases, and 6 bases separated the two germline ends. The CDR3 region has the DNA TGTGCCAGCAGTTTATCCTGGGGACCCCTCCACTTT. Amino acid sequence: CASSLSWGPLHF.

This clonotype was seen a few times. The chain carries TRBV6-2 or TRBV6-3 and TRBJ2-7, with a possible D match to TRBD2 (5 bases). The V end was cut by 8 bases, the J end by 1 base, with 12 bases between. Per germline, CDR1 MNHEY and CDR2 SVGEGT. This CDR3 has 13 amino acids. CDR3: CASAFGKSYEQYF. DNA for the CDR3: TGTGCCAGCGCGTTCGGGAAATCCTACGAGCAGTACTTC.

Details on this clonotype: Possible read error: a much larger clone is one base away. The chain employs TRBV7-3 and TRBJ1-2; 8 positions agree with TRBD1. CDR1 and CDR2 (germline): SGHTA, FQGTGA. This CDR3 is 14 amino acids long. Trimming took 3 bases from V and 7 from J; bases not matched to a gene: 7. The CDR3 coding sequence is TGTGCCAGCAGCTTGTCAGGGGGCGCGTTTGGCTACACCTTC. Translating it yields CASSLSGGAFGYTF.

This clonotype showed up many times. CDR3 protein: CASSPGQVNQPQHF. As DNA, the CDR3 is TGCGCCAGCAGCCCGGGACAGGTCAATCAGCCCCAGCATTTT. This sequence joins TRBV5-1 and TRBJ1-5; 8 nucleotides match TRBD1. V lost 4 bases, J lost 3 bases, and 3 bases stayed unmatched. This CDR3 spans 14 amino acids. Germline CDR1 reads SGHRS; CDR2 reads YFSETQ.

The rearrangement links TRBV28 to TRBJ1-1; no reliable D call. V shed 6 bases and J shed 2 bases, with 13 bases lying between them. CDR3 length: 14 amino acids. In germline, CDR1 is MDHEN, CDR2 SYDVKM. CDR3 in amino acids: CASRPGTINTEAFF. Here the CDR3 DNA reads TGTGCCAGCAGGCCAGGTACAATTAACACTGAAGCTTTCTTT.

J is TRBJ1-6 and V is TRBV9, with a tentative D call TRBD1 (5 bases). The V end was cut by 0 bases, the J end by 4 bases, with 11 bases between. The CDR3 covers 16 residues. The germline CDR1 and CDR2 sequences are SGDLS and YYNGEE. As DNA, the CDR3 is TGTGCCAGCAGCGTAGGTTTCGGACAATATAATTCACCCCTCCACTTT. Translation: CASSVGFGQYNSPLHF.

The sample holds a few counts of this clonotype. The chain recombines TRBV7-9 with TRBJ1-5, with D unclear. Trimming cost V 1 base and J 7 bases, with 11 bases left between them. Germline-derived CDR1 and CDR2 are SEHNR and FQNEAQ (reference sequence). The CDR3 is made up of 14 amino acids. CDR3 DNA: TGTGCCAGCAGCTTAGTAGGGATCGGGCAGCCCCAGCATTTT. It is translated as CASSLVGIGQPQHF.

This chain links TRBV20-1 with TRBJ2-1; no clear D gene. Germline V gene data show CDR1 as DFQATT and CDR2 as SNEGSKA (reference sequence). Trimming cost V 6 bases and J 10 bases, with 16 bases left between them. The CDR3 spans 12 residues. In DNA, the CDR3 is TGCAGTGCCAACGATGAGCCGAACGAGCAGTTCTTC. Amino acids: CSANDEPNEQFF.

With respect to this clonotype: The junction does not match germline at one end; this may be a read error. This chain joins TRBV24-1 and TRBJ2-5; 8 positions match TRBD2. Germline V gene sequence: CDR1 KGHDR, CDR2 SFDVKD. CDR3 length: 16 residues. In DNA form, the CDR3 reads TGTGCCACCGGTGATCGAAATAGCGGGGTTTGGGAGACCCAGTACTTC. Protein product: CATGDRNSGVWETQYF.

V is TRBV1 and J is TRBJ2-3. TRBV1 is recorded as a pseudogene. The CDR3 totals 17 residues. The CDR3 nucleotides read TGCACCAGCAGCCAAGTCCGTAGGCTTGGGGGCACAGATACGCAGTATTTT. This translates into CTSSQVRRLGGTDTQYF.

The V gene is TRBV25-1, the J gene TRBJ2-2, with 7 bases lining up with TRBD1. This CDR3 has 13 amino acids. Unmatched junction bases numbered 7, after V lost 10 bases and J lost 5 bases. Germline assignment: CDR1 MGHDK and CDR2 SYGVNS. CDR3 bases: TGTGCCATCCTGCCAGGGGGTACCGGGGAGCTGTTTTTT. Its protein is CAILPGGTGELFF. The full variable domain, in which reference TRBV25-1 and TRBJ2-2 provide the parts outside the CDR3, is EADIYQTPRYLVIGTGKKITLECSQTMGHDKMYWYQQDPGMELHLIHYSYGVNSTEKGDLSSESTVSRIRTEHFPLTLESARPSHTSQYLCAILPGGTGELFFGEGSRLTVL.

This clonotype has just a few counts. The chain joins TRBV5-1 to TRBJ2-5; D uncertain. CDR1 and CDR2 from the germline V gene are SGHRS and YFSETQ. The CDR3 has 14 residues. V was trimmed by 4 bases and J by 5 bases, leaving 15 bases between them. This CDR3 is CASSAGSPPETQYF. The CDR3 coding sequence is TGCGCCAGCAGCGCCGGGTCCCCCCCGGAGACCCAGTACTTC.